Detailed here is one TCR beta chain. This specimen belongs to a study of cytomegalovirus exposure and HLA in healthy donors. The PCR made use of 60 Vbeta and 13 Jbeta primers. The data were produced by immunoSEQ multiplex PCR, yet TCRdb's version contains in-frame clones alone and is incomplete. The repertoire holds fewer than 250,000 clones, about 80% seen once, with 3.4% in the top ten. Trimming took off 1 base at V and 8 bases at J, with 15 bases between the two ends. CDR1 and CDR2 from the germline V gene are GTSNPN and SVGIG (reference sequence). CDR3 length: 14 residues. The TCR originated in a man in his forties in good health and CMV-seropositive. Sequencing was done on a sample of PBMCs. V usage is TRBV30 and J usage is TRBJ2-1; TRBD1 is a possible D gene (5 bases). The CDR3 DNA reads as TGTGCCTGGAGTGCAGCCTCAAGGGGCGATGAGCAGTTCTTC. This sequence encodes CAWSAASRGDEQFF.